Below are 10 T cell receptor beta chains sequenced from a single sample in a study of control samples from healthy donors and cancer patients. TCRdb's table, derived via immunoSEQ multiplex PCR, lists solely in-frame clones and lacks some. Of about 140,000 clones in the sample, just under 95% were seen once. The sequencing input was blood. Every receptor here comes from a man aged 25 to 45 in good health.

CDR3 DNA sequence: TGTGCCAGTAACTCCCTCCTCCGTTACAATGAGCAGTTCTTC. Translation: CASNSLLRYNEQFF. The chain couples TRBV19 to TRBJ2-1; D ambiguous. Germline V lookup: CDR1 LNHDA, CDR2 SQIVND (reference sequence). The CDR3 is made up of 14 amino acids. Trimming took off 7 bases at V and 4 bases at J, with 14 bases between the two ends.

The chain is built from TRBV6-6 and TRBJ2-1; D perhaps matches TRBD2 (6 bases). CDR1 is MNHNY, CDR2 SVGAGI, per germline (reference sequence). The CDR3 consists of 14 residues. V was clipped by 6 bases and J by 4 bases, with 13 bases between them. The CDR3 loop reads CASRNTGGYNEQFF. CDR3 coding DNA: TGTGCCAGCAGAAACACTGGGGGGTACAATGAGCAGTTCTTC.

The chain joins TRBV4-3 to TRBJ2-7, with a weak D call TRBD2 (6 bases). The CDR3 is made up of 16 amino acids. CDR1 LGHNA and CDR2 YSLEER come from the germline V gene. V was shortened by 0 bases and J by 2 bases, with 14 bases between the two germline ends. The CDR3 DNA sequence: TGCGCCAGCAGCCAAGATCGGGCGGGGACGCCCTACGAGCAGTACTTC. It codes for CASSQDRAGTPYEQYF.

The chain uses TRBV28 and TRBJ1-1; 7 nucleotides agree with TRBD1. The J segment lost 2 bases and the V segment lost 6 bases, leaving 12 bases of the junction unmatched. The CDR3 loop spans 16 amino acids. Germline CDR1 is MDHEN and CDR2 is SYDVKM. The CDR3: CASSFTGVSINTEAFF. The CDR3 coding sequence is TGTGCCAGCAGCTTTACAGGGGTATCAATAAACACTGAAGCTTTCTTT.

The rearrangement joins TRBV11-2 to TRBJ1-1; TRBD1 matches at 7 bases. From germline, CDR1 is SGHAT and CDR2 FQNNGV. Unmatched junction bases numbered 4, after V lost 2 bases and J lost 1 base. CDR3 size: 15 residues. CDR3 sequence reads: CASSLQGQTNTEAFF. CDR3 sequence (DNA): TGTGCCAGCAGCTTACAGGGACAGACGAACACTGAAGCTTTCTTT.

This clone was seen a single time. The CDR3 bases are TGTGCCATCAGCCCAACCGAAAGCTATGGCTACACCTTC. Translating gives CAISPTESYGYTF. This chain connects TRBV10-3 to TRBJ1-2; D is undetermined. Trimming left V 6 bases short and J 4 bases short, with 12 bases between. Germline V gene data show CDR1 as ENHRY and CDR2 as SYGVKD. The CDR3 has 13 residues.

The sample holds one count of this clone. The chain links TRBV7-2 to TRBJ2-1; maybe TRBD2 (7 bases). This CDR3 has 15 amino acids. CDR1 and CDR2 (germline): SGHTA, FQGNSA. Trimming stripped 3 bases from V and 5 bases from J, with 14 bases between. CDR3 sequence reads: CASSLPRGGDNEQFF. DNA of the CDR3: TGTGCCAGCAGCTTGCCGAGGGGGGGGGACAATGAGCAGTTCTTC.

The chain carries TRBV19 and TRBJ2-1, with no clear D. The CDR3 is 15 amino acids. V lost 2 bases to trimming and J lost 10 bases, with 18 bases between them. Germline V gene data show CDR1 as LNHDA and CDR2 as SQIVND (reference sequence). CDR3 bases: TGTGCCAGTAGTATATACCAGGTCAGCCCCAGGGAGCAGTTCTTC. It yields the protein CASSIYQVSPREQFF.

This chain links TRBV6-5 with TRBJ1-1; 7 nucleotides line up with TRBD1. This CDR3 has 14 residues. Trimming took 7 bases from V and 4 from J; bases not matched to a gene: 9. Germline loops: CDR1 MNHEY, CDR2 SVGAGI. The CDR3 region is CASIMTGKGTEAFF. The CDR3 DNA follows: TGTGCCAGCATTATGACAGGGAAGGGCACTGAAGCTTTCTTT.

The chain is built from TRBV4-3 and TRBJ2-3; 7 positions agree with TRBD2. The CDR3 sequence is 17 residues long. V shed 0 bases, J shed 6 bases, and the junction held 12 bases outside the gene matches. The germline CDR1 and CDR2 sequences are LGHNA and YSLEER. CDR3 amino acids: CASSQDSPSGSADTQYF. The CDR3 coding sequence is TGCGCCAGCAGCCAAGATTCGCCTAGCGGAAGTGCCGATACGCAGTATTTT.